This TCR beta chain was identified during a study of T cells after yellow fever vaccination. With regard to this clonotype: The antigen is not known.

Study conclusions and caveats: The bulk population could contribute abundant contaminating clonotypes to FACS-sorted repertoires. A large majority of primary-vaccination clones showed up again after the booster (under 98% CD4, around 88% CD8).

It was through 5'RACE template switching that TCR cDNA was made, with a universal primer site and UMIs added. One entry per CDR3 protein, called by TCRdb with MiXCR from the 5' RACE reads. The sample contains around 300,000 distinct CDR3 sequences, around 4.4% of which appear only once. From germline, CDR1 is SGHVS and CDR2 FNYEAQ. This CDR3 contains 14 residues. Trimming pared 5 bases from V and 3 bases from J, leaving 11 bases between. The V gene is TRBV7-6, the J gene TRBJ2-1, with unresolved D. The material was PBMCs, obtained 15 days after the yellow fever booster vaccination. The clonotype comes from a man in his late teens or twenties who received the YFV17D yellow fever vaccine. Here the CDR3 reads CASSPYRSYNEQFF. The CDR3 region has the DNA TGTGCCAGCAGCCCCTACCGAAGCTACAATGAGCAGTTCTTC.